The 7 T cell receptor beta chains below were found in one sample sequenced in a study of immune reconstitution after stem cell transplant in scleroderma. TCRdb independently ran MiXCR on the RT-PCR reads; one entry per CDR3 protein. The table has 2,000 to 2,500 distinct CDR3 sequences, approximately 7.4% seen once. The sample was acquired before or after autologous hematopoietic stem cell transplantation (not recorded which). The receptor set was obtained from a male donor with systemic sclerosis.

By share, this clonotype counts as medium-sized. The chain carries TRBV4-2 and TRBJ1-2, with a weak D call TRBD1 (6 bases). Trimming stripped 2 bases from V and 5 bases from J, with 15 bases between. CDR1 and CDR2 from the germline V gene are LGHNA and YNFKEQ. The CDR3 sequence is 15 residues long. CDR3 sequence: CASSQTTPRGYGYTF. The CDR3 DNA sequence: TGTGCCAGCAGCCAAACCACCCCCAGGGGATATGGCTACACCTTC.

The chain employs TRBV20-1 and TRBJ2-6; tentatively, D is TRBD2 (5 bases). Germline V gene data show CDR1 as DFQATT and CDR2 as SNEGSKA (reference sequence). Trimming shortened V by 0 bases and J by 4 bases, and 7 bases separated the two germline ends. This CDR3 is 14 amino acids long. The CDR3: CSAREGAGANVLTF. The CDR3 DNA is TGCAGTGCTAGAGAGGGAGCCGGGGCCAACGTCCTGACTTTC.

This clonotype is medium-sized (0.01 to 0.1%) within its sample. The V gene is TRBV27, the J gene TRBJ2-7; 8 bases are shared with TRBD1. J was trimmed by 3 bases and V by 6 bases; bases with no gene match: 1. Germline lookup yields CDR1 MNHEY and CDR2 SMNVEV (reference sequence). This CDR3 has 12 amino acids. CDR3 nucleotides: TGTGCCAGCAGACAGGGGGGCTACGAGCAGTACTTC. Translation: CASRQGGYEQYF.

The table lists this clonotype with a few counts. The rearrangement uses TRBV5-4 and TRBJ2-3, with D possibly TRBD2 on 6 matching bases. V was cut by 4 bases and J by 7 bases, with 22 bases left in between. CDR1 is SGHNT, CDR2 YYREEE, per germline (reference sequence). The CDR3 has 16 amino acids. CDR3 coding DNA: TGTGCCAGCAGCCCGGGGGAGCCTGGTGTCGAATATACGCAGTATTTT. This sequence encodes CASSPGEPGVEYTQYF.

The sample holds a few counts of this clonotype. The V gene is TRBV19, the J gene TRBJ2-1; tentative D call: TRBD2 (5 bases). CDR3 length: 15 residues. Germline CDR1 is LNHDA and CDR2 is SQIVND (reference sequence). Trimming stripped 6 bases from V and 8 bases from J, with 20 bases between. The CDR3 reads CASSPFIAGEYEQFF. The DNA of the CDR3 is TGTGCCAGTAGCCCCTTTATCGCGGGCGAATATGAGCAGTTCTTC.

A remark on this clonotype: Germline is not matched at one junction end, which may reflect a read error. The chain has TRBV5-5 and TRBJ2-7, with 8 positions matching TRBD2. The germline V gene has CDR1 SGHKS and CDR2 YYEKEE (reference sequence). This CDR3 contains 14 residues. The chain's CDR3 is CAGSPAGGSYEQYF. DNA for the CDR3: TGTGCCGGCAGCCCGGCGGGGGGCTCCTACGAGCAGTACTTC.

This clonotype is medium-sized by share. Compared with germline, one end of the junction differs, possibly owing to a read error. This chain uses TRBV7-6 with TRBJ2-3; 14 bases fit TRBD2. CDR1 and CDR2 (germline): SGHVS, FNYEAQ. The CDR3 loop spans 16 amino acids. Here the CDR3 reads CAGSLVGTSGGDTQYF. DNA for the CDR3: TGTGCCGGCAGCTTAGTGGGGACTAGCGGGGGAGATACGCAGTATTTT.